This TCR beta chain was obtained from a study of blood T cell repertoires in COVID-19. Study as a whole: The United States, Italy and Spain supplied acute and convalescent COVID-19 samples.

The method was immunoSEQ multiplex PCR; TCRdb's version includes in-frame clones alone and lacks a portion of them. The sample lists around 140,000 clones, approximately 89% occurring once. The sample consisted of peripheral blood. This receptor was identified in a human donor in a cohort sampled during active COVID-19.

CDR3 loop: CASSVFGESTEAFF. The CDR3 DNA reads TGTGCCAGCAGCGTTTTCGGGGAGTCCACTGAAGCTTTCTTT. The chain recombines TRBV9 with TRBJ1-1; no clear D gene. Trimming took 2 bases from V and 4 from J, leaving 12 bases between them. CDR1 and CDR2 from the germline V gene are SGDLS and YYNGEE. The CDR3 has 14 residues.